A selection of T cell receptor beta chains follows, all from one sample in a study of blood T cells in healthy people across ages. TCRdb independently ran MiXCR on the 5' RACE reads; one entry per CDR3 protein. Seen here are around 1.1 million distinct CDR3 sequences, 35% to 45% observed once, and the top ten hold over 10%. Sequencing was carried out using blood. These receptors were taken from a man between 18 and 35 years old in good health. Each CDR3 is given with its conserved first and last residue. The D gene is left open where the match is weak. A clone size is listed for some rows: how often the clone was seen (once, few, many), or a class if it is expanded.

TRBD1	NA	TRBV4-2	TRBJ2-3	TGTGCCAGCAGCCAAGTGCAGGGGGCGCTGAGCACAGATACGCAGTATTTT	CASSQVQGALSTDTQYF
NA	NA	TRBV6-1	TRBJ1-2	TGTGCCAGCACCATCGGGAGGGACGGCTACACCTTC	CASTIGRDGYTF
NA	NA	TRBV27	TRBJ2-1	TGTGCCAGCAGTTTATCGGGCAGGGGGGATGGAACCTACAATGAGCAGTTCTTC	CASSLSGRGDGTYNEQFF
NA	few	TRBV4-3	TRBJ1-5	TGCGCCAGCAGCCAAGATGGGGGGCGCGGGCAGCCCCAGCATTTT	CASSQDGGRGQPQHF
NA	few	TRBV24-1	TRBJ1-5	TGTGCCACGGGTACTGGGACGGGCAATCAGCCCCAGCATTTT	CATGTGTGNQPQHF
NA	few	TRBV12-3/TRBV12-4	TRBJ1-2	TGTGCCAGCAGTCAACAGGGCCGTGGCTACACCTTC	CASSQQGRGYTF
TRBD2	NA	TRBV4-2	TRBJ2-5	TGTGCCAGCAGCCCAGGGGAACTAGCGGACCAAGAGACCCAGTACTTC	CASSPGELADQETQYF
NA	few	TRBV3-1	TRBJ2-1	TGTGCCAGCAGCCACGAGGGGAGCTCCTACAATGAGCAGTTCTTC	CASSHEGSSYNEQFF
TRBD1	NA	TRBV6-1	TRBJ2-7	TGTGCCAGCAGTGAGGACAGGGCCTACGAGCAGTACTTC	CASSEDRAYEQYF
NA	NA	TRBV5-1	TRBJ1-4	TGCGCCAGCAGCCCGAGACAGGTCGGGGATGAAAAACTGTTTTTT	CASSPRQVGDEKLFF
NA	NA	TRBV29-1	TRBJ1-4	TGCAGCGTAGGACAGTTTAATGAAAAACTGTTTTTT	CSVGQFNEKLFF
TRBD2	NA	TRBV11-2	TRBJ2-4	TGTGCCAGCAGCCTTACTAGCGGGGGGTATGGAAGGGCCAAAAACATTCAGTACTTC	CASSLTSGGYGRAKNIQYF
TRBD1	many	TRBV9	TRBJ1-2	TGTGCCAGCAGCCCTCGTACAGGGGCCCTCTATGGCTACACCTTC	CASSPRTGALYGYTF
NA	few	TRBV5-1	TRBJ1-2	TGCGCCAGCAGCTCTGGAGAACAGGATTTATATGGCTACACCTTC	CASSSGEQDLYGYTF
NA	few	TRBV9	TRBJ2-3	TGTGCCAGCAGCGCATATACGTCGCCGAGGATCTCAGATACGCAGTATTTT	CASSAYTSPRISDTQYF
NA	NA	TRBV4-3	TRBJ1-5	TGCGCCAGCAGCCAAGATCTCTCTTGGGGTCAGCCCCAGCATTTT	CASSQDLSWGQPQHF
NA	many	TRBV4-3	TRBJ2-1	TGCGCCAGCAGCCAAGAAGGGAAAGTCGACAATGAGCAGTTCTTC	CASSQEGKVDNEQFF
NA	NA	TRBV10-3	TRBJ1-1	TGTGCCATCAGTGAGGTGGGCAGAGAGAACACTGAAGCTTTCTTT	CAISEVGRENTEAFF
NA	few	TRBV11-2	TRBJ2-7	TGTGCCAGCGGGGGTGACTCCTACGAGCAGTACTTC	CASGGDSYEQYF
NA	few	TRBV9	TRBJ2-5	TGTGCCAGCAGCGGAGCTCAGGGGTCACAAGAGACCCAGTACTTC	CASSGAQGSQETQYF
NA	many	TRBV27	TRBJ2-5	TGTGCCAGCAGTTGGGGGGGGCTAACAGAGACCCAGTACTTC	CASSWGGLTETQYF